These 17 T cell receptor beta chains were sequenced from one sample in a study of regulatory T cells in long-lasting Graves disease. As for time point: newly diagnosed GD, antithyroid drugs for less than 3 months. Generation of the TCR library employed RNA extracted from PBMCs. Construction of the TCR beta libraries employed iRepertoire HTBI primers in conjunction with Arm-PCR of CDR3 regions. TCRdb reprocessed the multiplex PCR reads via MiXCR and lists one record per CDR3 protein. The repertoire holds roughly 560,000 distinct CDR3 sequences, with around 11% as singletons. This sample was also put to use in a study of T cells in Graves' hyperthyroidism and ophthalmopathy.

The sequenced sample was peripheral blood mononuclear cells (PBMCs), obtained at new diagnosis, from a patient treated with antithyroid drugs. The origin of the receptors is a woman in her twenties or thirties with Graves disease.

The chain recombines TRBV28 with TRBJ1-1; the D is unclear. Between the trimmed V and J ends, which lost 6 bases and 11 bases, there was a span of 16 bases. In germline, CDR1 is MDHEN, CDR2 SYDVKM. The CDR3 length is 12 residues. CDR3 sequence: CASRHNNLEAFF. The CDR3 coding sequence is TGTGCCAGCAGGCATAACAACCTGGAGGCTTTCTTT.

The table lists this clonotype with many counts. The chain links TRBV2 to TRBJ2-3; TRBD2 agrees at 11 bases. V shed 0 bases, J shed 2 bases, and the junction held 10 bases outside the gene matches. Germline V CDR1 and CDR2: SNHLY, FYNNEI. The CDR3 is 19 residues long. CDR3: CASSEASASGGFYTDTQYF. DNA for the CDR3: TGTGCCAGCAGTGAAGCATCGGCTAGCGGGGGGTTTTACACAGATACGCAGTATTTT.

This clonotype came up many times. J is TRBJ1-1 and V is TRBV7-2; D is uncertain. The CDR3 sequence is 13 residues long. Germline CDR1 reads SGHTA; CDR2 reads FQGNSA. Trimming took off 5 bases at V and 2 bases at J, with 9 bases between the two ends. The CDR3 DNA reads as TGTGCCAGCAGCCGACTGGAAAACACTGAAGCTTTCTTT. This sequence encodes CASSRLENTEAFF.

The table lists this clonotype with a few counts. This chain uses TRBV5-1 with TRBJ2-3; 12 bases align to TRBD1. The V and J ends lost 6 bases and 5 bases, in that order; junction bases with no gene match: 16. The germline V gene has CDR1 SGHRS and CDR2 YFSETQ. The CDR3 covers 18 residues. The CDR3 DNA is TGCGCCAGCACACCTACAACGACCGGGACAGGGGGCAAAGATACGCAGTATTTT. Its translation: CASTPTTTGTGGKDTQYF.

The sample holds many counts of this clonotype. The rearrangement links TRBV19 to TRBJ1-2; D uncertain. V lost 7 bases to trimming and J lost 2 bases, with 11 bases between them. The CDR3 covers 13 residues. The germline V gene encodes CDR1 LNHDA and CDR2 SQIVND (reference sequence). The DNA of the CDR3 is TGTGCCAGTACTGGGCAATCGAACTATGGCTACACCTTC. Amino acid sequence: CASTGQSNYGYTF.

There are many counts of this clonotype. An end of the junction does not agree with germline; a read error may underlie this. The CDR3 DNA reads as TGTGCCACCAGCAGAACCTCGGACAGCGGGTCGACCGGGGAGCTGGTTTTT. Translation: CATSRTSDSGSTGELVF. This chain joins TRBV15 and TRBJ2-2; perhaps D is TRBD1 or TRBD2 (6 bases each). In germline, CDR1 is LNHNV, CDR2 YYDKDF (reference sequence). This CDR3 contains 17 residues.

This clonotype appeared many times. The V call is TRBV2, the J call TRBJ2-7; the D is unclear. CDR1 and CDR2 from the germline V gene are SNHLY and FYNNEI. CDR3 length: 13 amino acids. Trimming pared 4 bases from V and 0 bases from J, leaving 7 bases between. The CDR3 protein is CASSAMFSYEQYF. CDR3 DNA: TGTGCCAGCAGTGCCATGTTCTCCTACGAGCAGTACTTC.

There are many counts of this clonotype. The genes are TRBV19 and TRBJ2-1; possible D gene TRBD1, 6 bases. The germline gives CDR1 LNHDA, CDR2 SQIVND (reference sequence). CDR3 length: 15 residues. V lost 5 bases, J lost 7 bases, and 18 bases lay in between. In nucleotides, the CDR3 is TGTGCCAGTAGTCTCCAGGCGAACAGGGCAAATGAGCAGTTCTTC. Protein product: CASSLQANRANEQFF.

This clonotype was counted at least ten times. V is TRBV7-9 and J is TRBJ1-1, with a tentative D call TRBD1 (5 bases). The length of the CDR3 is 13 residues. The V end lost 6 bases, the J end lost 6 bases, and 14 bases lay between the germline ends. CDR1 and CDR2 from the germline V gene are SEHNR and FQNEAQ (reference sequence). The CDR3 sequence: CASSRGGTPEAFF. The CDR3 DNA sequence: TGTGCCAGCAGTCGGGGGGGTACCCCTGAAGCTTTCTTT.

This chain uses TRBV7-2 with TRBJ2-5, with a possible D match to TRBD1 (7 bases). The J call may be wrong; the DNA end is better matched by TRBJ2-1. CDR1 SGHTA and CDR2 FQGNSA come from the germline V gene. The CDR3 totals 17 residues. The CDR3 spells CASSSRRGRSSYNEQFF. CDR3 in DNA: TGTGCCAGCAGCTCGAGGAGGGGGCGGTCGTCCTACAATGAGCAGTTCTTC.

This clonotype has a count of ten or more. V is TRBV6-1 and J is TRBJ1-1; 10 bases line up with TRBD1. The CDR3 has 15 amino acids. V lost 6 bases and J lost 5; bases outside the gene matches: 9. From germline, CDR1 is MNHNS and CDR2 SASEGT. CDR3 nucleotide sequence: TGTGCCAGCAGATCGACAGGGGGCGCGGGAACTGAAGCTTTCTTT. Translated, it gives CASRSTGGAGTEAFF.

This clonotype has at least ten counts. This chain links TRBV3-1 with TRBJ1-2, with D possibly TRBD1 on 6 matching bases. The CDR3 extends over 15 amino acids. The germline V and J ends were trimmed by 3 bases and 8 bases, with 19 bases remaining between them. CDR1 and CDR2 (germline): LGHDT, YNNKEL (reference sequence). Here the CDR3 DNA reads TGTGCCAGCAGCCATCTATCGGGACATTTAGGAGGCTACACCTTC. Its translation is CASSHLSGHLGGYTF.

The table lists this clonotype with many counts. CDR3 region: CASSRWTSVLYNEQFF. The CDR3 nucleotides are TGTGCCAGCAGCCGTTGGACTAGCGTTTTATACAATGAGCAGTTCTTC. The gene calls are TRBV7-2 and TRBJ2-1; TRBD2 aligns across 9 bases. The CDR3 has 16 amino acids. Germline CDR1 is SGHTA and CDR2 is FQGNSA. Trimming at V came to 5 bases and at J to 4 bases, leaving 9 bases not matched to a gene.

Regarding this clonotype: At one end, the junction sequence differs from germline, possibly due to a read error. The chain uses TRBV3-1 and TRBJ1-5; D uncertain. This CDR3 comprises 16 residues. Per germline, CDR1 LGHDT and CDR2 YNNKEL (reference sequence). The CDR3 DNA reads TGTGCCATCAGCCAAGTTGGGTCCCATAGCAATCAGCCCCAGCCTTTT. Protein: CAISQVGSHSNQPQPF.

This clonotype was observed at least ten times. The rearrangement joins TRBV5-4 to TRBJ2-2; D is perhaps TRBD2 (5 bases). This CDR3 has 15 amino acids. The germline V gene has CDR1 SGHNT and CDR2 YYREEE (reference sequence). Trimming cost V 0 bases and J 3 bases, with 9 bases left between them. The CDR3 DNA follows: TGTGCCAGCAGCTTGGCCGGAGCGGACACCGGGGAGCTGTTTTTT. Protein product: CASSLAGADTGELFF.

This clonotype turned up a few times. This chain links TRBV6-1 with TRBJ2-7; D may be TRBD2 (6 bases). Germline V gene sequence: CDR1 MNHNS, CDR2 SASEGT. The CDR3 has 14 residues. V lost 5 bases to trimming and J lost 2 bases, with 13 bases between them. The CDR3 bases are TGTGCCAGCAGTCTCACGGAGGGGACCTACGAGCAGTACTTC. Translation gives CASSLTEGTYEQYF.

The table lists this clonotype with many counts. The rearrangement joins TRBV11-3 to TRBJ2-2; either TRBD1 or TRBD2 may supply D (5 bases each). The CDR3 covers 17 residues. Trimming took off 1 base at V and 0 bases at J, with 12 bases between the two ends. Germline loops: CDR1 SGHNT, CDR2 YENEEA. The CDR3 spells CASSLARWGTNTGELFF. The DNA of the CDR3 is TGTGCCAGCAGCTTAGCACGTTGGGGGACGAACACCGGGGAGCTGTTTTTT. The variable domain in full, with the rest retrieved from reference TRBV11-3 and TRBJ2-2, is EAGVVQSPRYKIIEKKQPVAFWCNPISGHNTLYWYLQNLGQGPELLIRYENEEAVDDSQLPKDRFSAERLKGVDSTLKIQPAELGDSAVYLCASSLARWGTNTGELFFGEGSRLTVL.